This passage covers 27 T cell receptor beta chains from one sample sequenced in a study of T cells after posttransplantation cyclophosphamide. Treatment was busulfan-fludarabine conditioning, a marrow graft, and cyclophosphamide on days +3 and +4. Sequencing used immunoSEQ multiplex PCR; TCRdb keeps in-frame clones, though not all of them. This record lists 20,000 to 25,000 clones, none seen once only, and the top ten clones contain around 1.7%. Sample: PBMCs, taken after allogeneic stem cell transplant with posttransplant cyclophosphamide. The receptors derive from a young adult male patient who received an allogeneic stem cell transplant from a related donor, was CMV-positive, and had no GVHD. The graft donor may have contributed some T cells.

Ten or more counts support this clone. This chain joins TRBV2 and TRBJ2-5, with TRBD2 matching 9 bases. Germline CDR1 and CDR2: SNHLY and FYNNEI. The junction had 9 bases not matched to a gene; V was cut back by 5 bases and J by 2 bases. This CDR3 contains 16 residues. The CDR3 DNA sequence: TGTGCCAGCAGTCCCTGGACAGCGGGAGGACAAGAGACCCAGTACTTC. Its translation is CASSPWTAGGQETQYF. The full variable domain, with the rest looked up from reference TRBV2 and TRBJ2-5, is EPEVTQTPSHQVTQMGQEVILRCVPISNHLYFYWYRQILGQKVEFLVSFYNNEISEKSEIFDDQFSVERPDGSNFTLKIRSTKLEDSAMYFCASSPWTAGGQETQYFGPGTRLLVL.

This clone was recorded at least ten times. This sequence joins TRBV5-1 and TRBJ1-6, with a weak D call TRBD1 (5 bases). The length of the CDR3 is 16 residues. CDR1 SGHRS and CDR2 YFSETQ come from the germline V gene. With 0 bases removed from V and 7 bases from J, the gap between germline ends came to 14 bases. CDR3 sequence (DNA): TGCGCCAGCAGCTTGGCCCTGCCAGGGCTGAATTCACCCCTCCACTTT. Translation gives CASSLALPGLNSPLHF.

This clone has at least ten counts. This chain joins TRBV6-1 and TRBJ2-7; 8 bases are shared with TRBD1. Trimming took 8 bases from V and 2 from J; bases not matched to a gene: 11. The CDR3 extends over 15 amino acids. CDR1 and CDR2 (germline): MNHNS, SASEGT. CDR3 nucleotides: TGTGCCAGCTTGGGGATTGACAGGGGAACCTACGAGCAGTACTTC. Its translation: CASLGIDRGTYEQYF.

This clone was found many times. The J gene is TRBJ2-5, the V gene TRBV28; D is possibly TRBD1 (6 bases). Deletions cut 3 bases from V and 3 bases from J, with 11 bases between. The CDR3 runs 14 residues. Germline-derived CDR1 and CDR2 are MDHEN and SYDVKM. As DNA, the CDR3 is TGTGCCAGCAGTTTTTGGGGGCGGGAAGAGACCCAGTACTTC. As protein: CASSFWGREETQYF.

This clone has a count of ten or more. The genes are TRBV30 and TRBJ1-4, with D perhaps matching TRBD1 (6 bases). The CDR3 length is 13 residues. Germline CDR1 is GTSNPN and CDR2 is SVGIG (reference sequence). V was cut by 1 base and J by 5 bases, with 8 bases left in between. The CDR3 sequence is CAWSERGNEKLFF. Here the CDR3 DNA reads TGTGCCTGGAGTGAAAGGGGGAATGAAAAACTGTTTTTT.

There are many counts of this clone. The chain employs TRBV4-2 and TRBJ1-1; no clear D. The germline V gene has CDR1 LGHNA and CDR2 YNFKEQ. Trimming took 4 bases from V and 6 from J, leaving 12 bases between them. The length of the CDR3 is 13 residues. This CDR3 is CASSPEKRAEAFF. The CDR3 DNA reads TGTGCCAGCAGCCCTGAAAAACGAGCTGAAGCTTTCTTT.

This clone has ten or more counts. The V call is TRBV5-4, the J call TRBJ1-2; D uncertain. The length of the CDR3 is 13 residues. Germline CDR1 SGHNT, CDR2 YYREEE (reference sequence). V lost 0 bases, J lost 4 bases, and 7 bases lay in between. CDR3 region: CASSLGASYGYTF. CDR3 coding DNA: TGTGCCAGCAGCTTGGGGGCAAGCTATGGCTACACCTTC.

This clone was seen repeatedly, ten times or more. The CDR3 nucleotides read TGTGCCAGCAGCCTCTGGCTCGTGACAGGGAGCTCCTACAATGAGCAGTTCTTC. Residues: CASSLWLVTGSSYNEQFF. The V and J genes are TRBV7-9 and TRBJ2-1; 7 bases are shared with TRBD1. Germline V gene sequence: CDR1 SEHNR, CDR2 FQNEAQ (reference sequence). The trim removed 5 bases at V and 0 bases at J, leaving 13 bases unmatched. This CDR3 is built from 18 residues.

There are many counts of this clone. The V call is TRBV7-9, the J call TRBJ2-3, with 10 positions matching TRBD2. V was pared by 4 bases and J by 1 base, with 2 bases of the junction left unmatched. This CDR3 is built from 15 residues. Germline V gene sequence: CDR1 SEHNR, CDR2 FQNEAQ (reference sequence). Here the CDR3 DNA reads TGTGCCAGCAGCTGGACTAGCGGACGCACAGATACGCAGTATTTT. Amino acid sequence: CASSWTSGRTDTQYF.

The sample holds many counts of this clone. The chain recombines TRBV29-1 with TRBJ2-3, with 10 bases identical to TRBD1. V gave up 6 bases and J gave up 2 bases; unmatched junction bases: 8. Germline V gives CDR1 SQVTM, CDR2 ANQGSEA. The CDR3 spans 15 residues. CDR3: CSVNPGTGATDTQYF. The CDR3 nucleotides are TGCAGCGTCAACCCCGGGACAGGGGCCACAGATACGCAGTATTTT.

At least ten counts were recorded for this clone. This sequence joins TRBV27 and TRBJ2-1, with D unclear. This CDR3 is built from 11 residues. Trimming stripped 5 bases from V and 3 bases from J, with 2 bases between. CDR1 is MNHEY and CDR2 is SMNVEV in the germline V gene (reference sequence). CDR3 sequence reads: CASSLYNEQFF. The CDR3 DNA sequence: TGTGCCAGCAGTCTCTACAATGAGCAGTTCTTC.

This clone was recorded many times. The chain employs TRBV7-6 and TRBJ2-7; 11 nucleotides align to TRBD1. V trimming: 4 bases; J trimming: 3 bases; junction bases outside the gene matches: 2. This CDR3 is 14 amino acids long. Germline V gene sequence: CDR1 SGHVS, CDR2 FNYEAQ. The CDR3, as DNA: TGTGCCAGCAGCTCAGGGACAGGGGGCTACGAGCAGTACTTC. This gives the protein CASSSGTGGYEQYF.

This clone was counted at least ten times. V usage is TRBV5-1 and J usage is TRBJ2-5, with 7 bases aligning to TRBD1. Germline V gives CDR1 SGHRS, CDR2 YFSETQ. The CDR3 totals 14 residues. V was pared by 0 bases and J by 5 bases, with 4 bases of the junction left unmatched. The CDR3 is CASSLDRGRETQYF. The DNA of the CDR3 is TGCGCCAGCAGCTTGGACAGGGGCCGCGAGACCCAGTACTTC.

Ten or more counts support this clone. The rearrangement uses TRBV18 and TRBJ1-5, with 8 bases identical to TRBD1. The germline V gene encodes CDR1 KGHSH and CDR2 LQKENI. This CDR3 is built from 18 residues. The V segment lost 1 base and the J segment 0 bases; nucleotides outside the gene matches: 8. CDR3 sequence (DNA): TGTGCCAGCTCACCACAGGCAGGGGGCTATGATAGCAATCAGCCCCAGCATTTT. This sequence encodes CASSPQAGGYDSNQPQHF.

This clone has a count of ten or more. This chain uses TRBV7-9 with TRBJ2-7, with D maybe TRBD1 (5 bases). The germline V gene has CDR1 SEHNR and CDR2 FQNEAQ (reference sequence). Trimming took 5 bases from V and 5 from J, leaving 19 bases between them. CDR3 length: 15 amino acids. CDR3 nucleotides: TGTGCCAGCAGCCGAACCCAGGGTTTCCGCGACGAGCAGTACTTC. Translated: CASSRTQGFRDEQYF.

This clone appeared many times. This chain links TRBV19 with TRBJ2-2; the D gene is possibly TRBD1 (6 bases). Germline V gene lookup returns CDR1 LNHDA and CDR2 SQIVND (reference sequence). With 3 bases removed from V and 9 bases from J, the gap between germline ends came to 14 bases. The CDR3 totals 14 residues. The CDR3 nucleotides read TGTGCCAGTAGTATTTCCAGGGGATCCAGGGAGCTGTTTTTT. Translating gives CASSISRGSRELFF.

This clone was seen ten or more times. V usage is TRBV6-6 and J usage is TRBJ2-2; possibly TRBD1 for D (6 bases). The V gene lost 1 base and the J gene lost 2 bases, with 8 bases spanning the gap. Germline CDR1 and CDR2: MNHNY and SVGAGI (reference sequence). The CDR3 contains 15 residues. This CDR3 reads CASSYWGPNTGELFF. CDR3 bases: TGTGCCAGCAGTTACTGGGGGCCTAACACCGGGGAGCTGTTTTTT.

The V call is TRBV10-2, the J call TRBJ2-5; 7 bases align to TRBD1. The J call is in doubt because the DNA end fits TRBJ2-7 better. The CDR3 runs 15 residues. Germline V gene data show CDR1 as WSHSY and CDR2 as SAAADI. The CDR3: CASRAQGIGSYEQYF. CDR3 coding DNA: TGCGCCAGCAGAGCACAGGGGATCGGGTCCTACGAGCAGTACTTC.

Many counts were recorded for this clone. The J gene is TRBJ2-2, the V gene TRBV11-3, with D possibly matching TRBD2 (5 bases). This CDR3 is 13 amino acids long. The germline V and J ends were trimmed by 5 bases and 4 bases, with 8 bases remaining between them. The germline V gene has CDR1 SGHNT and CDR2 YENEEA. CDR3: CASSVDFTGELFF. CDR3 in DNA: TGTGCCAGCAGCGTGGACTTCACCGGGGAGCTGTTTTTT.

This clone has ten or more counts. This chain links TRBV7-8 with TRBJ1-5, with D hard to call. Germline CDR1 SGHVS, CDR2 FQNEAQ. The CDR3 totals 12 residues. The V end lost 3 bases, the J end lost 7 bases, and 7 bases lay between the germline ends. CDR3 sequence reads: CASSFSGQPQHF. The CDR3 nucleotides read TGTGCCAGCAGCTTCAGTGGCCAGCCCCAGCATTTT.

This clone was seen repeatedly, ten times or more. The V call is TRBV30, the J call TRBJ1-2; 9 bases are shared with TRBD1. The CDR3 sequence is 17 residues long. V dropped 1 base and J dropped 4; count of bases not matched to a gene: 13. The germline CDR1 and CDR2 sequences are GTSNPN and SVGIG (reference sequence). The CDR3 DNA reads TGTGCCTGGAGTGCCCCCACCGACAGGGGGGCTATCTATGGCTACACCTTC. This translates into CAWSAPTDRGAIYGYTF.

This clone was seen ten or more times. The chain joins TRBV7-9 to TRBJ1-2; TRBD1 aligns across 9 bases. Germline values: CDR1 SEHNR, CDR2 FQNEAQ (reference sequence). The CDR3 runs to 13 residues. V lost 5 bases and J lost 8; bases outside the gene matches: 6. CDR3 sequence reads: CASSLGQGDGYTF. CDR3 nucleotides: TGTGCCAGCAGCCTGGGACAGGGTGACGGCTACACCTTC.

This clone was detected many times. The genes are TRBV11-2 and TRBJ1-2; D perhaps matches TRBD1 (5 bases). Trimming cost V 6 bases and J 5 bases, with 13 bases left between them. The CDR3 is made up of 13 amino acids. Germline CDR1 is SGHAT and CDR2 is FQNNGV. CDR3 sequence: CASSQYRGYGYTF. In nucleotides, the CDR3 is TGTGCCAGCAGTCAGTACCGGGGGTATGGCTACACCTTC.

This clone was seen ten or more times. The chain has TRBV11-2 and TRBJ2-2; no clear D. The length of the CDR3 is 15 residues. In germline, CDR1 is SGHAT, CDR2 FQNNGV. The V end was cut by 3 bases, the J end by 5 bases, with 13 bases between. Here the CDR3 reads CASSFGQAGTGELFF. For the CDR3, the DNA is TGTGCCAGCAGCTTTGGGCAGGCTGGGACCGGGGAGCTGTTTTTT.

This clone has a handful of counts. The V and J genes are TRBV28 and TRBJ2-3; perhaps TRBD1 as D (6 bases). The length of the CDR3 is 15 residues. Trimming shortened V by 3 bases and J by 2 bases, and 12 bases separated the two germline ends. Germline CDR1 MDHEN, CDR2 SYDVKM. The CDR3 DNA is TGTGCCAGCAGTTTGGGGGCGTTTATCACAGATACGCAGTATTTT. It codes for CASSLGAFITDTQYF.

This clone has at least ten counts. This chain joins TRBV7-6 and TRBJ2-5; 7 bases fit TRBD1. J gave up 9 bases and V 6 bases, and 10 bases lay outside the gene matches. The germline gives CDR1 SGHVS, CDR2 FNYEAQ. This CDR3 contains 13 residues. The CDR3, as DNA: TGTGCCAGCAGTCCAGGGACAGTTTTGGCCCAGTACTTC. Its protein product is CASSPGTVLAQYF.

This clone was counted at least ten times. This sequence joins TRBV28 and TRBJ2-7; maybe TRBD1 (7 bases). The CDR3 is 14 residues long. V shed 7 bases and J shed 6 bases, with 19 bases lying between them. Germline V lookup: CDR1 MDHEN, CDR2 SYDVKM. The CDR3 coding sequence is TGTGCCAGCATCCGTCCAGGGGGGTGGTCCGAGCAGTACTTC. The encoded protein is CASIRPGGWSEQYF.